Following are 20 T cell receptor beta chains from one sample sequenced in a study of tumor-infiltrating lymphocytes in oesophageal squamous cell carcinoma. From the PCR reads, TCRdb called clonotypes with MiXCR, one entry per CDR3 protein. The sample records tens of thousands of distinct CDR3 sequences, about 35% being singletons. Material for sequencing was esophageal tumor tissue. These receptors all stem from a female donor with esophageal squamous cell carcinoma.

Ten or more counts support this clonotype. The chain links TRBV11-1 to TRBJ2-5; 7 bases match TRBD1. CDR1 and CDR2 (germline): SGHAT, FQDESV (reference sequence). The CDR3 is 13 amino acids. V dropped 2 bases and J dropped 4; count of bases not matched to a gene: 1. CDR3 coding DNA: TGTGCCAGCAGCTTAAGGGGGCTAGAGACCCAGTACTTC. Amino acids: CASSLRGLETQYF.

The CDR3 nucleotides are TGTGCCAGCAGCCAGGGACTAGCGGACGAGCAGTACTTC. It codes for CASSQGLADEQYF. This chain uses TRBV7-1 with TRBJ2-6; 11 bases map to TRBD2. The J call may not be correct, given that the DNA end is closer to TRBJ2-7. TRBV7-1 is an open reading frame, and its role is uncertain. This CDR3 is built from 13 residues.

As regards this clonotype: A single base separates this from a much larger clone, so it may be a read error. The rearrangement uses TRBV7-2 and TRBJ2-4, with 8 bases aligning to TRBD2. The CDR3 is made up of 14 amino acids. Germline V gives CDR1 SGHTA, CDR2 FQGNSA. Unmatched junction bases numbered 13, after V lost 5 bases and J lost 13 bases. CDR3 region: CASSLQAGANEQYF. For the CDR3, the DNA is TGTGCCAGCAGCCTCCAAGCGGGGGCCAATGAGCAGTACTTC.

Turning to this clonotype: This may come from a read error, since a much larger clone is one base off. The J gene is TRBJ2-3, the V gene TRBV6-6; D possibly corresponds to TRBD2 (7 bases). Trimming cost V 5 bases and J 2 bases, with 23 bases left between them. Germline V gene data show CDR1 as MNHNY and CDR2 as SVGAGI (reference sequence). The CDR3 contains 18 residues. Here the CDR3 DNA reads TGTGCCAGCAGTGCACGTGGGGGGCTGGCGGGAGCCACAGATACGCAGTATTTT. Its protein is CASSARGGLAGATDTQYF.

This clonotype has more than one count but fewer than ten. The genes are TRBV27 and TRBJ2-1; D gene ambiguous. The DNA end favors TRBJ2-7, so the J call may be wrong. The CDR3 loop spans 14 amino acids. Germline V gives CDR1 MNHEY, CDR2 SMNVEV (reference sequence). The CDR3 region is CASSPVRSFYEQYF. CDR3 DNA: TGTGCCAGCAGCCCCGTCAGGAGTTTCTACGAGCAGTACTTC.

This clonotype was detected ten times or more. The chain couples TRBV12-5 to TRBJ2-7; unclear D gene. Germline V gives CDR1 LGHNT, CDR2 FRNRAP. V lost 0 bases, J lost 4 bases, and 7 bases lay in between. The CDR3 sequence is 13 residues long. The CDR3 loop is CASGLVLRYEQYF. In nucleotides, the CDR3 is TGTGCTAGTGGTTTGGTATTGAGGTACGAGCAGTACTTC. Full variable domain (missing parts from reference TRBV12-5 and TRBJ2-7): DARVTQTPRHKVTEMGQEVTMRCQPILGHNTVFWYRQTMMQGLELLAYFRNRAPLDDSGMPKDRFSAEMPDATLATLKIQPSEPRDSAVYFCASGLVLRYEQYFGPGTRLTVT.

This clonotype was found a few times. The chain has TRBV3-1 and TRBJ2-1; maybe TRBD2 (5 bases). Trimming cost V 5 bases and J 7 bases, with 9 bases left between them. CDR1 and CDR2 (germline): LGHDT, YNNKEL (reference sequence). CDR3 length: 12 residues. The DNA of the CDR3 is TGTGCCAGCAGCATACTAGTGAATGAGCAGTTCTTC. It codes for CASSILVNEQFF.

Remarks on this clonotype: The conserved closing phenylalanine or tryptophan is absent in this CDR3, likely reflecting a read error. Because the CDR3's place on the DNA is in doubt, the DNA is left out and the CDR3 is given as listed by TCRdb. This chain connects TRBV7-8 to TRBJ2-7. Germline V CDR1 and CDR2: SGHVS, FQNEAQ. The CDR3 is 17 amino acids long, termini counted. The chain's CDR3 is CASSLAGRTSYEQYFGN.

There are many counts of this clonotype. This sequence joins TRBV6-1 and TRBJ2-2, with D unresolved. The CDR3 is 13 residues long. The germline V and J ends were trimmed by 4 bases and 7 bases, with 10 bases remaining between them. Germline assignment: CDR1 MNHNS and CDR2 SASEGT. The CDR3, as DNA: TGTGCCAGCAGTGCATTAGTCGGCGGGGAGCTGTTTTTT. Protein: CASSALVGGELFF.

The genes are TRBV7-6 and TRBJ2-1, with D possibly TRBD2 on 6 matching bases. Looked up from germline, CDR1 is SGHVS and CDR2 is FNYEAQ. V lost 5 bases, J lost 3 bases, and 20 bases lay in between. The CDR3 has 17 residues. CDR3 sequence: CASSPEEARDIYNEQFF. CDR3 DNA sequence: TGTGCCAGCAGCCCAGAAGAGGCGCGGGATATCTACAATGAGCAGTTCTTC.

This clonotype was seen repeatedly, ten times or more. J is TRBJ2-4 and V is TRBV25-1; maybe TRBD2 (5 bases). V lost 1 base to trimming and J lost 6 bases, with 10 bases between them. The CDR3 is made up of 14 amino acids. From germline, CDR1 is MGHDK and CDR2 SYGVNS. The DNA for the CDR3 is TGTGCCAGCAGTGAATCAGCGAGGGCAAACATTCAGTACTTC. Its translation is CASSESARANIQYF.

Worth noting for this clonotype: A much larger clone lies a single base off, so this may be a read error. The chain has TRBV28 and TRBJ2-3; TRBD2 might be the D (5 bases). The CDR3 is made up of 10 amino acids. In germline, CDR1 is MDHEN, CDR2 SYDVKM. The V and J ends lost 10 bases and 14 bases respectively, with 16 bases between them. The CDR3 DNA is TGTGCCACCTCCACCGGGGAGCTGTATTTT. Translation gives CATSTGELYF.

In regard to this clonotype: A read error is possible here, since a much larger clone lies one base away. The rearrangement joins TRBV6-6 to TRBJ2-5; TRBD2 agrees at 12 bases. In germline, CDR1 is MNHNY, CDR2 SVGAGI (reference sequence). The ends lost 2 bases at V and 11 bases at J; junction bases unmatched: 6. The CDR3 consists of 14 residues. CDR3 amino acids: CASSYGLAGYEQYF. For the CDR3, the DNA is TGTGCCAGCAGTTACGGACTAGCGGGATATGAGCAGTACTTC.

In this sample, this clonotype turned up a few times. One junction end disagrees with the germline gene, perhaps due to a read error. V usage is TRBV7-2 and J usage is TRBJ2-5, with 15 bases that match TRBD2. Germline lookup yields CDR1 SGHTA and CDR2 FQGNSA. This CDR3 contains 19 residues. CDR3 sequence: CASSAGLAGGKPNTGELYF. The CDR3, as DNA: TGTGCCAGCAGCGCGGGACTAGCGGGGGGAAAGCCGAACACCGGGGAGCTGTATTTT.

This clonotype was observed many times. The chain recombines TRBV27 with TRBJ1-3; no clear D. The V end lost 5 bases, the J end lost 0 bases, and 8 bases lay between the germline ends. The germline gives CDR1 MNHEY, CDR2 SMNVEV (reference sequence). The length of the CDR3 is 14 residues. The CDR3 spells CASSPYFSGNTIYF. The CDR3 DNA is TGTGCCAGCAGTCCGTACTTCTCTGGAAACACCATATATTTT.

The sample holds many counts of this clonotype. The chain joins TRBV6-1 to TRBJ2-1; a possible D gene is TRBD1 (5 bases). The DNA matches TRBJ2-7 better at its end, which makes the J call doubtful. Germline CDR1 is MNHNS and CDR2 is SASEGT. The CDR3 loop spans 12 amino acids. The CDR3 sequence: CASSARGYEQYF. CDR3 DNA: TGTGCCAGCAGCGCAAGGGGCTACGAGCAGTACTTC.

Worth noting for this clonotype: Given a much more abundant clone one base away, this may be a read error. This CDR3 fails to terminate in the conserved phenylalanine or tryptophan, so it likely reflects a read error. The chain is built from TRBV14 and TRBJ1-1; D gene unclear. Looked up from germline, CDR1 is SGHDN and CDR2 is FVKESK. The CDR3 is made up of 13 amino acids. Trimming removed 1 base at V and 1 base at J, with 4 bases between. CDR3 region: CASSQAWNTEAFL. CDR3 nucleotide sequence: TGTGCCAGCAGCCAAGCCTGGAACACTGAAGCTTTCTTA.

This clonotype has just a few counts. This may come from a read error, since a much larger clone is one base off. The rearrangement links TRBV19 to TRBJ2-7; TRBD2 agrees at 9 bases. The J call could be wrong; TRBJ2-1 is a better fit for the DNA end. This CDR3 is 19 amino acids long. From germline, CDR1 is LNHDA and CDR2 SQIVND (reference sequence). CDR3 residues: CASRARGRLAERTAYEQFF. The CDR3 DNA follows: TGTGCCAGTAGAGCTCGGGGCAGACTAGCGGAACGGACCGCCTACGAGCAGTTCTTC.

By frequency in the sample, this clonotype is medium-sized (0.01 to 0.1%). The CDR3 is CASSTPLSGGSYEQFF. The CDR3 DNA reads TGTGCCAGCAGCACCCCGCTTTCAGGGGGCAGCTATGAGCAGTTCTTC. This chain links TRBV12-3 or TRBV12-4 with TRBJ2-1, with 8 bases identical to TRBD1. V dropped 6 bases and J dropped 8; count of bases not matched to a gene: 15. The length of the CDR3 is 16 residues.

Many counts were recorded for this clonotype. The chain recombines TRBV5-1 with TRBJ2-2; D may be TRBD1 or TRBD2 (7 bases each). Germline CDR1 SGHRS, CDR2 YFSETQ. The length of the CDR3 is 16 residues. Trimming cost V 4 bases and J 6 bases, with 19 bases left between them. The CDR3: CASSMLGAGGAGELFF. The CDR3 nucleotides read TGCGCCAGCAGCATGCTCGGGGCAGGGGGGGCCGGGGAGCTGTTTTTT.